The table lists the clone carrying this T cell receptor (beta chain) with many counts. The target antigen is unknown. This sample stems from a study of T cell repertoires in cytomegalovirus infection. Notes on the study in general: Summed public TCR beta family frequency identified CMV carriers bearing the relevant HLA. Predominance within the ex vivo response was attributable to HLA-C-restricted CMV-specific TCR beta clonotypes.

TCRdb re-derived calls from the reads in MiXCR, one entry per CDR3 protein. The profile shows 510,000 or so distinct CDR3 sequences, about 30% of them singletons. Unmatched junction bases numbered 13, after V lost 6 bases and J lost 9 bases. Germline values: CDR1 LNHDA, CDR2 SQIVND (reference sequence). CDR3 length equals 15 residues. V usage is TRBV19 and J usage is TRBJ2-1, with TRBD2 matching over 8 bases. What was sequenced was PBMCs. This sequence was found in a human donor in good health (CMV status not recorded). Some clones in this sample may be carry-over from other donors' samples. The CDR3 protein is CASSPGTSRLGEQFF. Here the CDR3 DNA reads TGTGCCAGTAGCCCCGGGACTAGTCGCCTCGGTGAGCAGTTCTTC.